Listed below are T cell receptor beta chains from one sample, sequenced in a study of blood T cell repertoires in COVID-19. Assay: immunoSEQ multiplex PCR; the TCRdb copy retains only in-frame clones and omits some. This sample has about 180,000 clones, with roughly 87% found just once. Material for sequencing was PBMCs or T cells enriched from blood (not recorded which). The receptors here all came from a woman aged 40 to 50 with acute COVID-19. CDR3s include the opening cysteine and the closing phenylalanine or tryptophan. The order of the fields is V gene, D gene, J gene, clone size, CDR3 protein, CDR3 DNA. D genes are given only for firm matches. Clone size appears in some rows only: once, few, many, or a class for an expanded clone.

TRBV9	.	TRBJ2-2	.	CASSPRTAGPFGELFF	TGTGCCAGCAGCCCGAGGACTGCCGGGCCCTTCGGGGAGCTGTTTTTT
TRBV3-1/TRBV3-2	.	TRBJ1-1	.	CASSQGRNTEAFF	TGTGCCAGCAGCCAAGGGAGGAACACTGAAGCTTTCTTT
TRBV5-5	.	TRBJ2-5	.	CASSLTRETQYF	TGTGCCAGCAGCCTAACGCGGGAGACCCAGTACTTC
TRBV5-1	.	TRBJ2-7	.	CASSLIVAPYEQYF	TGCGCCAGCAGCTTGATAGTAGCGCCTTACGAGCAGTACTTC
TRBV3-1/TRBV3-2	TRBD2	TRBJ2-7	.	CASSLGAGNSYEQYF	TGTGCCAGCAGCTTGGGAGCGGGGAACTCCTACGAGCAGTACTTC
TRBV18	.	TRBJ2-2	.	CASSPVGQNTGELFF	TGTGCCAGCTCACCTGTGGGACAGAACACCGGGGAGCTGTTTTTT
TRBV5-1	.	TRBJ2-3	.	CASSLDFRVTDTQYF	TGCGCCAGCAGCTTGGATTTTCGGGTCACAGATACGCAGTATTTT
TRBV11-2	.	TRBJ1-2	.	CASSLWGGGDYGYTF	TGTGCCAGCAGCTTATGGGGAGGGGGGGACTATGGCTACACCTTC
TRBV30	.	TRBJ1-5	.	CAWSLGHNNQPQHF	TGTGCCTGGAGTCTCGGACACAACAATCAGCCCCAGCATTTT
TRBV29-1	.	TRBJ2-1	.	CSVESGGPYNEQFF	TGCAGCGTTGAATCCGGGGGACCCTACAATGAGCAGTTCTTC
TRBV11-3	TRBD2	TRBJ2-3	.	CASSERAGGPTDTQYF	TGTGCCAGCAGCGAACGAGCGGGGGGGCCCACAGATACGCAGTATTTT
TRBV5-6	.	TRBJ2-7	.	CASSLAPGNYEQYF	TGTGCCAGCAGCTTGGCCCCAGGGAACTACGAGCAGTACTTC
TRBV19	.	TRBJ1-5	few	CASSIQGHQPQHF	TGTGCCAGTAGTATACAGGGCCATCAGCCCCAGCATTTT
TRBV6-5	.	TRBJ2-7	.	CASRPPYPGTQYF	TGTGCCAGCAGACCCCCCTACCCCGGGACACAGTACTTC
TRBV4-1	.	TRBJ2-3	.	CASSQAGQADTQYF	TGCGCCAGCAGCCAAGCAGGGCAGGCAGATACGCAGTATTTT
TRBV5-5	TRBD1	TRBJ1-1	.	CASSHTGGSTEAFF	TGTGCCAGCAGCCATACAGGGGGCAGCACTGAAGCTTTCTTT
TRBV4-1	.	TRBJ1-2	.	CASSQGGGVHGYTF	TGCGCCAGCAGCCAAGGCGGGGGAGTACATGGCTACACCTTC
TRBV18	TRBD1	TRBJ1-2	.	CASSPTPAPGTGGSYGYTF	TGTGCCAGCTCACCAACACCCGCCCCCGGGACAGGGGGCTCTTATGGCTACACCTTC
TRBV12-3/TRBV12-4	.	TRBJ1-1	.	CASSPYRTEAFF	TGTGCCAGCAGTCCCTATCGCACTGAAGCTTTCTTT
TRBV4-1	.	TRBJ2-5	.	CASSPKGAGAQETQYF	TGCGCCAGCAGCCCGAAGGGTGCGGGGGCCCAAGAGACCCAGTACTTC
TRBV2	TRBD1	TRBJ1-5	.	CASSEQGGGQPQHF	TGTGCCAGCAGTGAACAAGGGGGCGGTCAGCCCCAGCATTTT
TRBV2	.	TRBJ1-2	.	CASIGGLYYGYTF	TGTGCCAGCATCGGGGGGCTGTACTATGGCTACACCTTC
TRBV5-1	.	TRBJ2-3	.	CASSPASPADTQYF	TGCGCCAGCAGCCCGGCTAGCCCCGCAGATACGCAGTATTTT
TRBV28	TRBD1	TRBJ2-5	once	CASGSGTGRSLQETQYF	TGTGCCAGCGGATCCGGGACAGGGAGGTCCCTGCAAGAGACCCAGTACTTC
TRBV6-5	.	TRBJ1-2	.	CAVEAYGYTF	TGTGCGGTGGAGGCCTATGGCTACACCTTC
TRBV7-8	TRBD1	TRBJ2-2	.	CASSSGSWQGVTGELFF	TGTGCCAGCAGCTCTGGGTCGTGGCAGGGGGTCACCGGGGAGCTGTTTTTT
TRBV19	TRBD1	TRBJ2-7	once	CASSTNDRAYEQYF	TGTGCCAGTAGCACTAACGACAGGGCCTACGAGCAGTACTTC
TRBV7-9	.	TRBJ1-4	.	CASSPTGTRREKLFF	TGTGCCAGCAGCCCAACAGGGACCCGTCGAGAAAAACTGTTTTTT
TRBV10-3	TRBD1	TRBJ1-1	.	CAIRDEQGGEIEAFF	TGTGCCATCAGGGATGAACAGGGGGGAGAAATTGAAGCTTTCTTT
TRBV27	TRBD1	TRBJ1-1	.	CASSRADRGLTEAFF	TGTGCCAGCAGCAGGGCGGACAGGGGGCTCACTGAAGCTTTCTTT
TRBV2	.	TRBJ1-4	.	CASSGGANEKLFF	TGTGCCAGCAGTGGCGGGGCGAATGAAAAACTGTTTTTT
TRBV28	.	TRBJ1-2	.	CASSFQTGYGYTF	TGTGCCAGCAGTTTTCAAACAGGTTATGGCTACACCTTC
TRBV7-2	TRBD1	TRBJ1-2	.	CASSAMDRGRGTF	TGTGCCAGCAGCGCGATGGACAGGGGGCGAGGAACCTTC
TRBV6-1	TRBD1	TRBJ1-4	.	CASSDGQVTNEKLFF	TGTGCCAGCAGTGACGGACAGGTGACTAATGAAAAACTGTTTTTT
TRBV5-4	.	TRBJ2-1	.	CASSTFGGPGNEQFF	TGTGCCAGCAGTACCTTCGGGGGGCCGGGCAATGAGCAGTTCTTC
TRBV10-2	.	TRBJ2-3	.	CASSESFSPDTDTQYF	TGCGCCAGCAGTGAGTCTTTTAGCCCGGACACAGATACGCAGTATTTT
TRBV9	.	TRBJ1-1	.	CASSVDGIEAFF	TGTGCCAGCAGCGTAGACGGGATTGAGGCTTTCTTT
TRBV3-1/TRBV3-2	.	TRBJ2-4	.	CASSRDISQNIQYF	TGTGCCAGCAGCCGGGACATTAGCCAAAACATTCAGTACTTC
TRBV25-1	.	TRBJ1-1	.	CASSEGGVSKTEAFF	TGTGCCAGCAGTGAAGGGGGGGTAAGCAAGACTGAAGCTTTCTTT
TRBV5-1	TRBD2	TRBJ2-1	.	CASSLGLANTYNEQFF	TGCGCCAGCAGCTTGGGACTAGCGAATACCTACAATGAGCAGTTCTTC
TRBV18	TRBD2	TRBJ2-2	.	CASSPGVAGVTGELFF	TGTGCCAGCTCACCAGGGGTAGCGGGAGTAACCGGGGAGCTGTTTTTT
TRBV7-9	TRBD2	TRBJ2-3	.	CASSLAGGLDTQYF	TGTGCCAGCAGCTTGGCGGGAGGGTTAGATACGCAGTATTTT
TRBV6-5	TRBD1	TRBJ1-2	.	CASSWGQGADGYTF	TGTGCCAGCAGTTGGGGACAGGGGGCGGATGGCTACACCTTC
TRBV18	.	TRBJ1-5	.	CASSRDRQVNQPQHF	TGTGCCAGCTCACGCGACAGACAGGTCAATCAGCCCCAGCATTTT
TRBV28	TRBD1	TRBJ1-4	.	CASSSAGTGKNEKLFF	TGTGCCAGCAGTTCGGCCGGGACAGGAAAAAATGAAAAACTGTTTTTT
TRBV5-1	TRBD2	TRBJ2-7	.	CASSLTSGGMSSYEQYF	TGCGCCAGCAGCTTGACTAGCGGGGGGATGAGCTCCTACGAGCAGTACTTC